This T cell receptor (beta chain) was sequenced for a study of T cell responses to AZD1222 COVID-19 vaccine. Profiled with immunoSEQ multiplex PCR; TCRdb holds only in-frame clones, not every one. The sample yields 95,000 to 150,000 clones, 70% to 90% seen once. Germline assignment: CDR1 LNHDA and CDR2 SQIVND (reference sequence). J lost 3 bases, V lost 6 bases, and 7 bases had no gene match. CDR3 length: 15 residues. This chain connects TRBV19 to TRBJ2-3; 9 bases are shared with TRBD1. The sequencing here drew on peripheral blood, taken 28 days after the second AZD1222 dose. The TCR sequence derives from an adult who received the AZD1222 COVID-19 vaccine. This CDR3 is CASSVEGQGTDTQYF. CDR3 bases: TGTGCCAGTAGCGTAGAGGGACAGGGAACAGATACGCAGTATTTT.